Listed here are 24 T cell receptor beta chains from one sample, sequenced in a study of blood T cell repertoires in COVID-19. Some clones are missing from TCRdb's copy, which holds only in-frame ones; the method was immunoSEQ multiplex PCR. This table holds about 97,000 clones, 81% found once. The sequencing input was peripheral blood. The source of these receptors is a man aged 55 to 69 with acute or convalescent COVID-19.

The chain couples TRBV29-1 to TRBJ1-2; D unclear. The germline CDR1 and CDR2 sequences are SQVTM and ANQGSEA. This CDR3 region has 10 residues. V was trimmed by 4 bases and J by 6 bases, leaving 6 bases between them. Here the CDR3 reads CSVAGDGYTF. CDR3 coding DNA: TGCAGCGTTGCGGGAGATGGCTACACCTTC.

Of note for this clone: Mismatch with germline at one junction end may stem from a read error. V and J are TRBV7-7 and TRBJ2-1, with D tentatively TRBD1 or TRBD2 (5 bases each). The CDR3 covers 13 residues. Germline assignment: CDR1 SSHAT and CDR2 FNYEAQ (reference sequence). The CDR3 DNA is TGTGCTAGCAGCTTAGCGCGCGACAGAGAGCAGTTCTTC. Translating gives CASSLARDREQFF.

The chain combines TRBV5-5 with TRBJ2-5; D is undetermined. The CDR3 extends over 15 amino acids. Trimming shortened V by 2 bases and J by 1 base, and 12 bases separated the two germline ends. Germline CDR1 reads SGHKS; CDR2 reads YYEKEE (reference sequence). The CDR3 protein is CASSFGRLFQETQYF. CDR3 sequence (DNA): TGTGCCAGCAGCTTTGGCAGGCTATTCCAAGAGACCCAGTACTTC.

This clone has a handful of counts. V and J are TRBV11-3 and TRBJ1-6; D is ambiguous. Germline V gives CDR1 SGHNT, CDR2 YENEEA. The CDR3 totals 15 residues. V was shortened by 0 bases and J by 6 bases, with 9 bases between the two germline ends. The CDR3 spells CASSLDEYSNSPLHF. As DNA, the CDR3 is TGTGCCAGCAGCTTAGATGAGTATAGTAATTCACCCCTCCACTTT.

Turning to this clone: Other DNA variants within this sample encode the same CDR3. The CDR3 DNA reads as TGTGCCAGCAGCGTAACAGGGAACACTGAAGCTTTCTTT. This codes for CASSVTGNTEAFF. This chain joins TRBV9 and TRBJ1-1, with a tentative D call TRBD1 (5 bases). With 1 base removed from V and 1 base from J, the gap between germline ends came to 5 bases. Looked up from germline, CDR1 is SGDLS and CDR2 is YYNGEE. The CDR3 has 13 amino acids.

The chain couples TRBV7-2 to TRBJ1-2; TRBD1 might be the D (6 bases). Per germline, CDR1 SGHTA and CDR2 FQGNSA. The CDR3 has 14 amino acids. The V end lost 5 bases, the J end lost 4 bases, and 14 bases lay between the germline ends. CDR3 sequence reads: CASSLIQGAYGYTF. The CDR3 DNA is TGTGCCAGCAGCCTAATACAGGGCGCCTATGGCTACACCTTC.

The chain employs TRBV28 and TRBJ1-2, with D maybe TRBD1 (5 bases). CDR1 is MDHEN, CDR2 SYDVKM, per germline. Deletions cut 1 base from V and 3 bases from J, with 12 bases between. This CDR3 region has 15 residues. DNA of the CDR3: TGTGCCAGCAGTTTATCCGTGGGACTTTACTATGGCTACACCTTC. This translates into CASSLSVGLYYGYTF.

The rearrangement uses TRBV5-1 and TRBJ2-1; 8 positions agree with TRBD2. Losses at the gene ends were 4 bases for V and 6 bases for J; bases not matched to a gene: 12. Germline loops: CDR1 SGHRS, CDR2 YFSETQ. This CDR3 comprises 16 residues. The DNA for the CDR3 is TGCGCCAGCAGCCGCTCCGGCGGGAGGATTAGCAATGAGCAGTTCTTC. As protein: CASSRSGGRISNEQFF.

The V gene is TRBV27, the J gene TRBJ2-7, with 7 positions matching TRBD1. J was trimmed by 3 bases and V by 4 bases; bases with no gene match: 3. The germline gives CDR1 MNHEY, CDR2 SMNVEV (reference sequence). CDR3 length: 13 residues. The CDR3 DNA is TGTGCCAGCAGTTGGGGACAGAACTACGAGCAGTACTTC. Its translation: CASSWGQNYEQYF.

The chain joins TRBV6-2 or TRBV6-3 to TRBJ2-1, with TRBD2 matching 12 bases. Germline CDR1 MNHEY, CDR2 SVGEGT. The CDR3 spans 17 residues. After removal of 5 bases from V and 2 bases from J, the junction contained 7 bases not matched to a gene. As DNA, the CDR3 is TGTGCCAGCAGTACAGGGACTAGCGGGTTCACCTACAATGAGCAGTTCTTC. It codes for CASSTGTSGFTYNEQFF.

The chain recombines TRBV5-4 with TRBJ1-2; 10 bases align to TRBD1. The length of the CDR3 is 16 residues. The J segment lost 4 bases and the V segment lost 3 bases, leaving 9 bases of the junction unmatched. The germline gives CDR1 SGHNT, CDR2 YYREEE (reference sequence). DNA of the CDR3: TGTGCCAGCAGCTACCCGGGACAGGGGAGGTCCTATGGCTACACCTTC. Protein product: CASSYPGQGRSYGYTF.

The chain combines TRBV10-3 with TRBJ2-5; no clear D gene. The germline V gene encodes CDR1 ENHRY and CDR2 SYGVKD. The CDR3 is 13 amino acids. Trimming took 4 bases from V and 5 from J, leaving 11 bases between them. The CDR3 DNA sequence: TGTGCCATCAGTGGACGATCCGGGGAGACCCAGTACTTC. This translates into CAISGRSGETQYF.

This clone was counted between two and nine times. CDR3 sequence reads: CASRVTGNSNQPQHF. The CDR3 coding sequence is TGTGCCAGCAGAGTGACAGGGAATAGCAATCAGCCCCAGCATTTT. The V call is TRBV6-5, the J call TRBJ1-5; 7 bases fit TRBD1. This CDR3 comprises 15 residues. With 6 bases clipped from V and 0 bases from J, the junction kept 5 bases outside the gene matches. Per the germline V gene, CDR1 is MNHEY and CDR2 is SVGAGI.

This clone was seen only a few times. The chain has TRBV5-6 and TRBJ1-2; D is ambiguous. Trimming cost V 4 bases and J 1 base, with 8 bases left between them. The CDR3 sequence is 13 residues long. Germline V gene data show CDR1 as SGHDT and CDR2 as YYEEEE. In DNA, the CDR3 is TGTGCCAGCAGCCTGGACGGTAACTATGGCTACACCTTC. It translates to CASSLDGNYGYTF.

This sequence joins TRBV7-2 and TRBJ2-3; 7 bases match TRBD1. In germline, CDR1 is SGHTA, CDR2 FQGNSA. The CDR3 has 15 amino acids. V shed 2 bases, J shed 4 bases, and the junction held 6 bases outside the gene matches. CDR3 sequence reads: CASSLHRGRPDTQYF. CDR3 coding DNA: TGTGCCAGCAGCTTACACAGGGGCCGTCCAGATACGCAGTATTTT. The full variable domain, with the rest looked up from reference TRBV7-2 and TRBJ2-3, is GAGVSQSPSNKVTEKGKDVELRCDPISGHTALYWYRQSLGQGLEFLIYFQGNSAPDKSGLPSDRFSAERTGGSVSTLTIQRTQQEDSAVYLCASSLHRGRPDTQYFGPGTRLTVL.

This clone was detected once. CDR3 nucleotide sequence: TGTGCCAGCAGCTTAAGCGGGGGGGCCCCAGAGACCCAGTACTTC. As protein: CASSLSGGAPETQYF. This chain connects TRBV5-8 to TRBJ2-5, with TRBD2 matching over 10 bases. J was trimmed by 4 bases and V by 2 bases; bases with no gene match: 5. CDR1 and CDR2 (germline): SGHTS, YDEGEE. This CDR3 has 15 residues.

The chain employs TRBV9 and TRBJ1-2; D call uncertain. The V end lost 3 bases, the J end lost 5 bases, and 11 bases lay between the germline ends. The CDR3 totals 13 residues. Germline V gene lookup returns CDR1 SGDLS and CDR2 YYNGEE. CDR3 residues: CASSAGASYGYTF. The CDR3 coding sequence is TGTGCCAGCAGCGCCGGAGCTTCTTATGGCTACACCTTC.

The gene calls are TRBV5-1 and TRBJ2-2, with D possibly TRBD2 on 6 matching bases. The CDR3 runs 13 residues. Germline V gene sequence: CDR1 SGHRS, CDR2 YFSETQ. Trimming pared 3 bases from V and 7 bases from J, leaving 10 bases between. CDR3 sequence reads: CASSWRGGGELFF. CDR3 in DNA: TGCGCCAGCAGCTGGAGGGGTGGCGGGGAGCTGTTTTTT.

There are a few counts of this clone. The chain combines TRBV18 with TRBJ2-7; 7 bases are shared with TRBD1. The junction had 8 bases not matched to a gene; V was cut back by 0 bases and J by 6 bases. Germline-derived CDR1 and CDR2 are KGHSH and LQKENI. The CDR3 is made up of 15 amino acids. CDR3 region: CASSPPRGPGREQYF. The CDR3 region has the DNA TGTGCCAGCTCACCACCTAGGGGGCCGGGACGCGAGCAGTACTTC. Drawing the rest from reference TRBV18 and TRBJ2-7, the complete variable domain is NAGVMQNPRHLVRRRGQEARLRCSPMKGHSHVYWYRQLPEEGLKFMVYLQKENIIDESGMPKERFSAEFPKEGPSILRIQQVVRGDSAAYFCASSPPRGPGREQYFGPGTRLTVT.

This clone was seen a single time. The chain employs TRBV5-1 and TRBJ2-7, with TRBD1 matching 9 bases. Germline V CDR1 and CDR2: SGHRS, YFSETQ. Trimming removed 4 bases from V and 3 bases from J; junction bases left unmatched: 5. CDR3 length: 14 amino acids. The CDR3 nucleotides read TGCGCCAGCAGCGGCGGACAGGGGTTCTACGAGCAGTACTTC. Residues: CASSGGQGFYEQYF.

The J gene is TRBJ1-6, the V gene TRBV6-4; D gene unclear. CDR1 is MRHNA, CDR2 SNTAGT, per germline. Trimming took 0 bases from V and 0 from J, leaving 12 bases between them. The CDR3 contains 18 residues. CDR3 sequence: CASSDSRTLSSYNSPLHF. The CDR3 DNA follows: TGTGCCAGCAGTGACTCTCGTACGCTGAGCTCCTATAATTCACCCCTCCACTTT.

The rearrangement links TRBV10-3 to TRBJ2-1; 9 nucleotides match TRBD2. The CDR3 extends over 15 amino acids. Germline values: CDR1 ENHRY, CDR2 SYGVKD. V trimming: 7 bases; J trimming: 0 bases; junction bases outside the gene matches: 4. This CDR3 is CAIKDSGSSYNEQFF. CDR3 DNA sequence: TGTGCCATCAAGGATAGCGGGAGCTCCTACAATGAGCAGTTCTTC.

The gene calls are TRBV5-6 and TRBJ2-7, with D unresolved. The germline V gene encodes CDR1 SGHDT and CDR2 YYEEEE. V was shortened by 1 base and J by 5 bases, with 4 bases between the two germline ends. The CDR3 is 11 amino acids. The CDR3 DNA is TGTGCCAGCAGCTTGCTACACGAGCAGTACTTC. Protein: CASSLLHEQYF.

The CDR3 DNA is TGTGCCAGCAGAAGGAGGGGACAGGGTGGAAATCAGCCCCAGCATTTT. Its translation: CASRRRGQGGNQPQHF. The rearrangement uses TRBV28 and TRBJ1-5; TRBD1 matches 9 bases. After removal of 6 bases from V and 4 bases from J, the junction contained 10 bases not matched to a gene. Germline-derived CDR1 and CDR2 are MDHEN and SYDVKM. The CDR3 covers 16 residues.